This record covers a single T cell receptor (beta chain). What it recognizes is unknown. An end of the junction does not agree with germline; a read error may underlie this. These data belong to a study of cytomegalovirus exposure and HLA in healthy donors. On the study more broadly: From donors who were HLA-typed, an early data release held around 85 million unique TCRs.

The CDR3 runs 13 residues. The germline V gene has CDR1 SNHLY and CDR2 FYNNEI. Study conclusions and caveats: Certain sequence variants were highly shared and formed a cluster, and this cluster was likely a sequencing artifact. What a later analysis showed was that several of the most significant clusters appeared linked to common viral pathogens.

Researchers ran the PCR with 60 Vbeta and 13 Jbeta primers. The method was immunoSEQ multiplex PCR; TCRdb's version includes in-frame clones alone and lacks a portion of them. The sample has about 200,000 clones; the top ten hold 0.7% to 0.8%. V is TRBV2 and J is TRBJ2-1; D perhaps matches TRBD2 (5 bases). The material sequenced was PBMCs. The clonotype comes from a boy aged 10-17 years in good health and CMV-seronegative. The CDR3 coding sequence is TGTGCCAGCAGAGAAGCTTCCGGAGGAACCTTGGTCTTC. Amino acid sequence: CASREASGGTLVF.